The 20 T cell receptor beta chains given below trace back to one sample, sequenced in a study of CD8+ T cells in alopecia areata. Noted treatment: oral pan-JAK inhibitor, 5-10 mg twice daily. Sequencing templates came from extracted RNA that was reverse transcribed into cDNA. Clones were sequenced by immunoSEQ multiplex PCR, and TCRdb holds only the in-frame ones, with some missing. The top ten clones hold approximately 11% of a sample with over 150,000 clones, around half of them seen once. The sample was CD8+ T cells sorted from blood, taken at week 24, from a patient treated with tofacitinib. The receptors originated from a human donor with alopecia areata.

V gene TRBV30 combines with J gene TRBJ2-1; D is unclear. In germline, CDR1 is GTSNPN, CDR2 SVGIG (reference sequence). Trimming took 0 bases from V and 1 from J, leaving 7 bases between them. CDR3 size: 14 residues. The chain's CDR3 is CAWSVGVSYNEQFF. In DNA form, the CDR3 reads TGTGCCTGGAGTGTTGGGGTATCCTACAATGAGCAGTTCTTC.

This chain joins TRBV29-1 and TRBJ1-2; D may be TRBD1 (6 bases). The CDR3 is 14 amino acids. Germline assignment: CDR1 SQVTM and CDR2 ANQGSEA. V lost 5 bases and J 4 bases, leaving 17 bases between the germline ends. CDR3 bases: TGCAGCGTTCAGATGGACAGCCTCTCCTATGGCTACACCTTC. The encoded protein is CSVQMDSLSYGYTF.

V and J are TRBV29-1 and TRBJ2-7; no reliable D call. Germline CDR1 reads SQVTM; CDR2 reads ANQGSEA. Trimming took off 4 bases at V and 6 bases at J, with 19 bases between the two ends. The CDR3 has 14 residues. The CDR3 DNA follows: TGCAGCGTTGTTTATTCGCAGGATCAGCGCGAGCAGTACTTC. Translation gives CSVVYSQDQREQYF.

This chain uses TRBV15 with TRBJ2-2; maybe TRBD2 (5 bases). This CDR3 is built from 13 residues. Trimming cost V 8 bases and J 3 bases, with 10 bases left between them. CDR1 is LNHNV and CDR2 is YYDKDF in the germline V gene (reference sequence). Here the CDR3 reads CATETTDTGELFF. CDR3 sequence (DNA): TGTGCCACCGAGACTACCGACACCGGGGAGCTGTTTTTT. Based on the CDR3 plus reference TRBV15 and TRBJ2-2, the full variable domain is DAMVIQNPRYQVTQFGKPVTLSCSQTLNHNVMYWYQQKSSQAPKLLFHYYDKDFNNEADTPDNFQSRRPNTSFCFLDIRSPGLGDTAMYLCATETTDTGELFFGEGSRLTVL.

This sequence joins TRBV4-3 and TRBJ1-2; 8 bases map to TRBD1. Germline trimming cut 0 bases from V and 8 bases from J; bases unmatched to any gene: 8. The CDR3 covers 15 residues. Germline V CDR1 and CDR2: LGHNA, YSLEER. Written as DNA, the CDR3 is TGCGCCAGCAGCCAAGATCGGACAGGGCCACACGGCTACACCTTC. This encodes CASSQDRTGPHGYTF.

The chain employs TRBV10-3 and TRBJ2-1; 7 bases match TRBD1. The CDR3 sequence is 11 residues long. Germline CDR1 is ENHRY and CDR2 is SYGVKD. With 8 bases clipped from V and 12 bases from J, the junction kept 7 bases outside the gene matches. CDR3 coding DNA: TGTGCCATCGAAAAACAGGGGCTGCAGTTCTTC. It translates to CAIEKQGLQFF.

The chain links TRBV13 to TRBJ2-1; tentative D call: TRBD1 (6 bases). This CDR3 has 16 amino acids. Trimming removed 4 bases from V and 4 bases from J, with 17 bases in between. Germline values: CDR1 PRHDT, CDR2 FYEKMQ (reference sequence). CDR3 sequence (DNA): TGTGCCAGCAGCTCCCCTGGGGGCGCGGAATACAATGAGCAGTTCTTC. This encodes CASSSPGGAEYNEQFF.

This chain connects TRBV6-5 to TRBJ2-1, with D possibly TRBD2 on 7 matching bases. The CDR3 is 16 amino acids. In germline, CDR1 is MNHEY, CDR2 SVGAGI. Trimming took off 0 bases at V and 8 bases at J, with 17 bases between the two ends. For the CDR3, the DNA is TGTGCCAGCAGTTACTCGGCGCGGGGCGGGGGCGATGAGCAGTTCTTC. Its translation: CASSYSARGGGDEQFF.

The chain combines TRBV5-6 with TRBJ2-7, with a tentative D call TRBD2 (5 bases). Germline V gene lookup returns CDR1 SGHDT and CDR2 YYEEEE. This CDR3 spans 13 amino acids. V was clipped by 0 bases and J by 1 base, with 5 bases between them. CDR3 protein: CASSLAGSYEQYF. In DNA form, the CDR3 reads TGTGCCAGCAGCTTGGCGGGGTCCTACGAGCAGTACTTC.

The chain joins TRBV9 to TRBJ1-2, with 7 bases fitting TRBD1. The CDR3 length is 14 residues. Germline V lookup: CDR1 SGDLS, CDR2 YYNGEE. The V gene end was trimmed by 4 bases and the J gene end by 4 bases; junction bases not matched to a gene: 7. For the CDR3, the DNA is TGTGCCAGCAGCCCCGGGGACAGCAGCTATGGCTACACCTTC. Protein sequence: CASSPGDSSYGYTF.

V and J are TRBV6-5 and TRBJ2-1, with D perhaps matching TRBD2 (6 bases). There are 16 residues in the CDR3. Germline V gene sequence: CDR1 MNHEY, CDR2 SVGAGI. The ends were cut back, 4 bases at V and 7 bases at J, with 20 bases in the middle. The CDR3: CASSSQPGAKGNEQFF. The DNA for the CDR3 is TGTGCCAGCAGTTCCCAACCGGGAGCAAAGGGAAATGAGCAGTTCTTC.

In this sample, this clone turned up a few times. The chain couples TRBV7-9 to TRBJ1-5, with 9 positions matching TRBD1. The CDR3 length is 16 residues. J lost 7 bases, V lost 3 bases, and 10 bases had no gene match. Germline assignment: CDR1 SEHNR and CDR2 FQNEAQ (reference sequence). CDR3 loop: CASSFRGQGGEQPQHF. As DNA, the CDR3 is TGTGCCAGCAGCTTCCGGGGACAGGGAGGAGAACAGCCCCAGCATTTT.

The chain is built from TRBV5-6 and TRBJ2-4, with 8 bases that match TRBD2. Germline loops: CDR1 SGHDT, CDR2 YYEEEE. The length of the CDR3 is 16 residues. With V trimmed by 3 bases and J by 0 bases, 5 bases remained unmatched. CDR3 amino acids: CASSSAGDIAKNIQYF. CDR3 DNA sequence: TGTGCCAGCAGCTCAGCGGGGGATATAGCCAAAAACATTCAGTACTTC.

This clone was detected a few times. The chain uses TRBV6-1 and TRBJ1-5, with TRBD1 matching over 7 bases. The CDR3 loop spans 15 amino acids. After removal of 3 bases from V and 5 bases from J, the junction contained 7 bases not matched to a gene. In germline, CDR1 is MNHNS, CDR2 SASEGT. The CDR3, as DNA: TGTGCCAGCAGTGATCCAGGAACAGGGGATCAGCCCCAGCATTTT. Residues: CASSDPGTGDQPQHF.

The chain uses TRBV9 and TRBJ2-7, with 8 bases that match TRBD2. Germline-derived CDR1 and CDR2 are SGDLS and YYNGEE. The CDR3 spans 14 residues. The V and J ends lost 4 bases and 4 bases, in that order; junction bases with no gene match: 7. In DNA form, the CDR3 reads TGTGCCAGCAGCACGGGAGGGGACGGGTACGAGCAGTACTTC. Residues: CASSTGGDGYEQYF.

The chain uses TRBV9 and TRBJ2-3, with 9 bases identical to TRBD2. Losses at the gene ends were 3 bases for V and 4 bases for J; bases not matched to a gene: 9. CDR1 SGDLS and CDR2 YYNGEE come from the germline V gene. The CDR3 is 16 residues long. CDR3 sequence: CASSAHSGGAADTQYF. The CDR3 region has the DNA TGTGCCAGCAGCGCCCATAGCGGGGGAGCCGCAGATACGCAGTATTTT.

The chain combines TRBV4-3 with TRBJ2-1; a possible D gene is TRBD2 (6 bases). Germline V gene data show CDR1 as LGHNA and CDR2 as YSLEER. This CDR3 spans 13 amino acids. V lost 1 base, J lost 10 bases, and 11 bases lay in between. The CDR3 reads CASSQGGGLEQFF. Here the CDR3 DNA reads TGCGCCAGCAGCCAAGGGGGAGGCTTGGAGCAGTTCTTC.

The CDR3 DNA sequence: TGTGCCAGCAGTTTAAACGAATATTTGACAGATACGCAGTATTTT. Translated, it gives CASSLNEYLTDTQYF. The chain uses TRBV27 and TRBJ2-3; D remains ambiguous. The CDR3 runs 15 residues. Germline values: CDR1 MNHEY, CDR2 SMNVEV (reference sequence). V was cut by 2 bases and J by 3 bases, with 12 bases left in between.

The V gene is TRBV25-1, the J gene TRBJ2-5, with 7 bases lining up with TRBD2. J gave up 1 base and V 8 bases, and 13 bases lay outside the gene matches. The CDR3 is made up of 16 amino acids. Per the germline V gene, CDR1 is MGHDK and CDR2 is SYGVNS. The CDR3 DNA reads TGTGCCAGCGGGGAGGGTCTTGGACGGGCCCAAGAGACCCAGTACTTC. Translated, it gives CASGEGLGRAQETQYF.

This chain uses TRBV5-6 with TRBJ2-7; D gene uncertain. The V and J ends lost 0 bases and 2 bases respectively, with 6 bases between them. This CDR3 is 13 amino acids long. Germline-derived CDR1 and CDR2 are SGHDT and YYEEEE. In DNA form, the CDR3 reads TGTGCCAGCAGCTTGGCGACCCCCTACGAGCAGTACTTC. This sequence encodes CASSLATPYEQYF.